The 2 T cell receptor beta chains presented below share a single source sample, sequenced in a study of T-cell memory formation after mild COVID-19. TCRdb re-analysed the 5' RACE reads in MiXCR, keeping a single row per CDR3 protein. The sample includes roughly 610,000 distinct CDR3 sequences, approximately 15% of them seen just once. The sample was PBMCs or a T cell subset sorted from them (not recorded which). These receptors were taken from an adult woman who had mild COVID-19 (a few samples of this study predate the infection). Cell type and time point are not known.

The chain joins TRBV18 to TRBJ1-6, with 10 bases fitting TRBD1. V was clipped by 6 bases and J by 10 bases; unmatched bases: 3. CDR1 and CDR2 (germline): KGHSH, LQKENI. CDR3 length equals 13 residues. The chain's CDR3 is CASSPGQGSPLHF. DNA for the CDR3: TGTGCCAGCTCTCCGGGACAGGGGTCACCCCTCCACTTT.

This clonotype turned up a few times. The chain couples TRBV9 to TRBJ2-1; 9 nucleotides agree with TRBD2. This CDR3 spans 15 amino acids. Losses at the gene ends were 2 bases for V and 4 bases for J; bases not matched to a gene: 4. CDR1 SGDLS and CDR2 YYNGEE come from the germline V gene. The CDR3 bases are TGTGCCAGCAGCGTCGAGCGGGGGGAGTACAATGAGCAGTTCTTC. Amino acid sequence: CASSVERGEYNEQFF.